Each of the 29 T cell receptor beta chains below was sequenced from the same sample in a study of blood T cell repertoires in COVID-19. Generated by immunoSEQ multiplex PCR, the TCRdb table keeps only in-frame clones and is missing some. This table has about 190,000 clones, nearly 90% appearing once. Sequenced material: peripheral blood. The receptors were gathered from a man between 50 and 59 years old with acute or convalescent COVID-19.

The rearrangement links TRBV28 to TRBJ2-2, with 12 nucleotides matching TRBD2. Trimming removed 8 bases from V and 4 bases from J; junction bases left unmatched: 11. Germline assignment: CDR1 MDHEN and CDR2 SYDVKM. The length of the CDR3 is 17 residues. CDR3 protein: CASCRLAGGGCTGELFF. As DNA, the CDR3 is TGTGCCAGCTGTCGGCTAGCGGGAGGGGGGTGCACCGGGGAGCTGTTTTTT.

The genes are TRBV10-3 and TRBJ2-7, with D possibly TRBD1 on 7 matching bases. Trimming left V 2 bases short and J 6 bases short, with 14 bases between. The germline CDR1 and CDR2 sequences are ENHRY and SYGVKD. The CDR3 is 14 amino acids. In DNA, the CDR3 is TGTGCCATCAGTGAGACCACCCAGGGGGGCGAGCAGTACTTC. Its protein is CAISETTQGGEQYF.

The rearrangement uses TRBV7-9 and TRBJ2-1; 9 bases align to TRBD2. The CDR3 runs to 16 residues. Per germline, CDR1 SEHNR and CDR2 FQNEAQ (reference sequence). V was clipped by 1 base and J by 3 bases; unmatched bases: 4. The CDR3 DNA follows: TGTGCCAGCAGCTTAGAGACTAGCGGTCTCTACAATGAGCAGTTCTTC. Translated: CASSLETSGLYNEQFF.

This clone was seen ten or more times. V usage is TRBV4-1 and J usage is TRBJ2-2; 7 nucleotides agree with TRBD2. J gave up 5 bases and V 6 bases, and 6 bases lay outside the gene matches. The CDR3 loop spans 14 amino acids. Germline CDR1 and CDR2: MGHRA and YSYEKL. The CDR3 DNA reads as TGCGCCAGCAGACGCGAAGCGGGGACCGGGGAGCTGTTTTTT. It yields the protein CASRREAGTGELFF.

The V gene is TRBV3-1 (or the pseudogene TRBV3-2), the J gene TRBJ2-1, with 7 bases aligning to TRBD1. V trimming: 1 base; J trimming: 10 bases; junction bases outside the gene matches: 1. The length of the CDR3 is 12 residues. From germline, CDR1 is LGHDT and CDR2 YNNKEL (reference sequence). In nucleotides, the CDR3 is TGTGCCAGCAGCCAAGCGGACAGGGAGCAGTTCTTC. This codes for CASSQADREQFF.

CDR3 residues: CASSPGLAGASETQYF. CDR3 DNA: TGTGCCAGCAGCCCAGGACTAGCGGGGGCATCAGAGACCCAGTACTTC. This chain connects TRBV5-4 to TRBJ2-5; TRBD2 agrees at 13 bases. V shed 4 bases, J shed 4 bases, and the junction held 7 bases outside the gene matches. CDR1 is SGHNT, CDR2 YYREEE, per germline (reference sequence). CDR3 length: 16 amino acids.

This clone appeared a few times. V and J are TRBV2 and TRBJ1-5; D is possibly TRBD1 (6 bases). CDR1 and CDR2 (germline): SNHLY, FYNNEI. Deletions cut 8 bases from V and 3 bases from J, with 14 bases between. The CDR3 consists of 14 residues. CDR3 loop: CASALQGSNQPQHF. The CDR3 DNA reads as TGTGCCAGCGCGCTACAGGGATCCAATCAGCCCCAGCATTTT. Full variable domain (remainder filled in from reference TRBV2 and TRBJ1-5): EPEVTQTPSHQVTQMGQEVILRCVPISNHLYFYWYRQILGQKVEFLVSFYNNEISEKSEIFDDQFSVERPDGSNFTLKIRSTKLEDSAMYFCASALQGSNQPQHFGDGTRLSIL.

V usage is TRBV24-1 and J usage is TRBJ2-1; 7 nucleotides align to TRBD2. Germline trimming cut 4 bases from V and 0 bases from J; bases unmatched to any gene: 11. This CDR3 has 18 residues. Germline V gives CDR1 KGHDR, CDR2 SFDVKD. CDR3: CATSESWGSGASYNEQFF. The CDR3 bases are TGTGCCACCAGTGAATCTTGGGGGAGCGGGGCCTCCTACAATGAGCAGTTCTTC.

This chain links TRBV27 with TRBJ1-2; 8 nucleotides match TRBD1. The germline CDR1 and CDR2 sequences are MNHEY and SMNVEV (reference sequence). CDR3 length: 12 amino acids. With V trimmed by 5 bases and J by 8 bases, 4 bases remained unmatched. The CDR3, as DNA: TGTGCCAGCAGTCCGAGACAGGGGGGCTACACCTTC. Its translation: CASSPRQGGYTF.

This clone was recorded a few times. The chain couples TRBV7-9 to TRBJ1-4, with TRBD1 as a possible D gene (6 bases). Trimming stripped 8 bases from V and 4 bases from J, with 23 bases between. CDR1 and CDR2 (germline): SEHNR, FQNEAQ (reference sequence). The CDR3 length is 17 residues. As DNA, the CDR3 is TGTGCCAGCCGAACCCTCGGTGGACAGCTATTTAATGAAAAACTGTTTTTT. Translated, it gives CASRTLGGQLFNEKLFF.

On this clone: Its ends do not fully match the called genes, so a read error is possible. The V and J genes are TRBV30 and TRBJ1-5; 9 nucleotides match TRBD1. The CDR3 contains 13 residues. CDR1 is GTSNPN, CDR2 SVGIG, per germline (reference sequence). CDR3 region: CAWSTGGNQPQHF. DNA of the CDR3: TGTGCCTGGAGTACAGGGGGCAACCAGCCCCAGCATTTT.

The CDR3 loop reads CATQTGTNTGELFF. The CDR3, as DNA: TGTGCCACACAGACAGGGACGAACACCGGGGAGCTGTTTTTT. This chain uses TRBV10-3 with TRBJ2-2, with 7 bases identical to TRBD1. Germline values: CDR1 ENHRY, CDR2 SYGVKD. Trimming took 10 bases from V and 0 from J; bases not matched to a gene: 5. The CDR3 has 14 amino acids.

This clone was seen just once. V usage is TRBV5-6 and J usage is TRBJ2-7; the match to TRBD2 covers 13 bases. The V gene's germline CDR1 is SGHDT and CDR2 YYEEEE. V trimming: 4 bases; J trimming: 7 bases; junction bases outside the gene matches: 8. This CDR3 is built from 15 residues. The CDR3 reads CASSRGLAGLWEQYF. The CDR3 DNA reads as TGTGCCAGCAGCCGGGGACTAGCGGGACTCTGGGAGCAGTACTTC.

V is TRBV19 and J is TRBJ1-1; 7 positions match TRBD1. Germline V gene data show CDR1 as LNHDA and CDR2 as SQIVND (reference sequence). This CDR3 region has 16 residues. The V segment lost 5 bases and the J segment 0 bases; nucleotides outside the gene matches: 9. The CDR3 DNA reads TGTGCCAGTAGTTACGGACAGGACGACTTGAACACTGAAGCTTTCTTT. Its protein is CASSYGQDDLNTEAFF.

The chain couples TRBV24-1 to TRBJ2-3; possibly TRBD1 for D (6 bases). Germline loops: CDR1 KGHDR, CDR2 SFDVKD. This CDR3 comprises 15 residues. Trimming shortened V by 6 bases and J by 0 bases, and 12 bases separated the two germline ends. This chain's CDR3 is CATSNRETSTDTQYF. DNA for the CDR3: TGTGCCACCAGTAACAGGGAGACTAGCACAGATACGCAGTATTTT.

The chain links TRBV28 to TRBJ1-3; D may be TRBD1 (5 bases). Germline V gene sequence: CDR1 MDHEN, CDR2 SYDVKM. V dropped 5 bases and J dropped 8 bases, with 10 bases sitting between them. This CDR3 spans 12 amino acids. CDR3: CASSTGLYTIYF. The CDR3 bases are TGTGCCAGCAGTACGGGACTTTACACCATATATTTT.

The J gene is TRBJ2-1, the V gene TRBV28; 7 bases line up with TRBD2. The CDR3 extends over 14 amino acids. Germline assignment: CDR1 MDHEN and CDR2 SYDVKM. V dropped 8 bases and J dropped 9; count of bases not matched to a gene: 13. Here the CDR3 reads CASLPGGRVGEQFF. DNA of the CDR3: TGTGCCAGCCTCCCAGGAGGGAGGGTTGGTGAGCAGTTCTTC.

The chain combines TRBV28 with TRBJ2-7; 8 bases are a match to TRBD1. Trimming at V came to 1 base and at J to 1 base, leaving 15 bases not matched to a gene. Germline loops: CDR1 MDHEN, CDR2 SYDVKM. The CDR3 is made up of 19 amino acids. The CDR3 nucleotides are TGTGCCAGCAGTTTATCCTCATGGAGGGGGACAGGAGATTCCTACGAGCAGTACTTC. Its translation: CASSLSSWRGTGDSYEQYF.

The chain is built from TRBV6-2 or TRBV6-3 and TRBJ2-7; 7 positions match TRBD2. CDR1 is MNHEY and CDR2 is SVGEGT in the germline V gene. The CDR3 is made up of 13 amino acids. After removal of 5 bases from V and 6 bases from J, the junction contained 7 bases not matched to a gene. CDR3 amino acids: CASSPGGSFEQYV. The CDR3 DNA follows: TGTGCCAGCAGTCCCGGGGGGTCGTTCGAGCAGTACGTC.

The genes are TRBV7-9 and TRBJ2-1; 16 nucleotides align to TRBD2. Germline V CDR1 and CDR2: SEHNR, FQNEAQ (reference sequence). This CDR3 comprises 22 residues. J lost 0 bases, V lost 7 bases, and 18 bases had no gene match. CDR3 sequence: CASTGTSGRDPPPYSSYNEQFF. CDR3 DNA sequence: TGTGCCAGCACCGGGACTAGCGGGAGGGATCCCCCACCCTATAGCTCCTACAATGAGCAGTTCTTC.

This chain connects TRBV5-6 to TRBJ2-2; 7 nucleotides agree with TRBD1. The CDR3 is made up of 13 amino acids. Germline CDR1 is SGHDT and CDR2 is YYEEEE. With V trimmed by 0 bases and J by 10 bases, 3 bases remained unmatched. The CDR3 sequence: CASSLGQGVELFF. CDR3 nucleotide sequence: TGTGCCAGCAGCTTGGGACAGGGCGTGGAGCTGTTTTTT. The full variable domain, rest sourced from reference TRBV5-6 and TRBJ2-2, is DAGVTQSPTHLIKTRGQQVTLRCSPKSGHDTVSWYQQALGQGPQFIFQYYEEEERQRGNFPDRFSGHQFPNYSSELNVNALLLGDSALYLCASSLGQGVELFFGEGSRLTVL.

The rearrangement joins TRBV18 to TRBJ1-5; maybe TRBD1 (6 bases). This CDR3 has 14 amino acids. V was shortened by 6 bases and J by 5 bases, with 14 bases between the two germline ends. The germline V gene encodes CDR1 KGHSH and CDR2 LQKENI. The CDR3 sequence is CASSEQGLDQPQHF. CDR3 DNA: TGTGCCAGCTCCGAGCAGGGGTTGGATCAGCCCCAGCATTTT.

The chain is built from TRBV5-1 and TRBJ2-3, with 8 bases fitting TRBD1. Germline CDR1 reads SGHRS; CDR2 reads YFSETQ. This CDR3 has 15 amino acids. V shed 0 bases, J shed 2 bases, and the junction held 2 bases outside the gene matches. The CDR3 spells CASSLAGGLTDTQYF. The DNA of the CDR3 is TGCGCCAGCAGCTTGGCAGGGGGCCTCACAGATACGCAGTATTTT.

The chain carries TRBV6-5 and TRBJ1-5; D not resolved. The V end lost 10 bases, the J end lost 0 bases, and 7 bases lay between the germline ends. This CDR3 contains 12 residues. Germline CDR1 and CDR2: MNHEY and SVGAGI. The CDR3 spells CAIRDSNQPQHF. The DNA for the CDR3 is TGTGCCATCCGGGATAGCAATCAGCCCCAGCATTTT.

The chain is built from TRBV5-1 and TRBJ2-7, with 9 positions matching TRBD1. V lost 0 bases, J lost 0 bases, and 4 bases stayed unmatched. The length of the CDR3 is 16 residues. Germline V gene sequence: CDR1 SGHRS, CDR2 YFSETQ. The CDR3 bases are TGCGCCAGCAGCTTGGCCAGGGACAGGGTCTCCTACGAGCAGTACTTC. This gives the protein CASSLARDRVSYEQYF.

The V call is TRBV30, the J call TRBJ2-4, with D perhaps TRBD2 (6 bases). The CDR3 spans 18 residues. CDR1 is GTSNPN, CDR2 SVGIG, per germline (reference sequence). Trimming took 1 base from V and 1 from J, leaving 20 bases between them. The CDR3 DNA reads as TGTGCCTGGAGTGAACCTACTAGCTCTGATTGGGCCAAAAACATTCAGTACTTC. It is translated as CAWSEPTSSDWAKNIQYF.

The chain carries TRBV7-2 and TRBJ2-3; weak D call: TRBD2 (6 bases). V was shortened by 5 bases and J by 7 bases, with 22 bases between the two germline ends. The CDR3 loop spans 16 amino acids. From germline, CDR1 is SGHTA and CDR2 FQGNSA. This CDR3 is CASSPQAGNHRNTQYF. For the CDR3, the DNA is TGTGCCAGCAGCCCCCAAGCGGGTAATCACAGAAATACGCAGTATTTT. The full variable domain, completed using reference TRBV7-2 and TRBJ2-3, is GAGVSQSPSNKVTEKGKDVELRCDPISGHTALYWYRQSLGQGLEFLIYFQGNSAPDKSGLPSDRFSAERTGGSVSTLTIQRTQQEDSAVYLCASSPQAGNHRNTQYFGPGTRLTVL.

The chain recombines TRBV7-2 with TRBJ1-4; D not certain. The CDR3 covers 15 residues. Germline lookup yields CDR1 SGHTA and CDR2 FQGNSA. Trimming stripped 5 bases from V and 7 bases from J, with 17 bases between. CDR3 in DNA: TGTGCCAGCAGCGTCGTGGCAGTGAGAGGTGAAAAACTGTTTTTT. Protein sequence: CASSVVAVRGEKLFF. The whole variable domain, filled in from reference TRBV7-2 and TRBJ1-4, reads GAGVSQSPSNKVTEKGKDVELRCDPISGHTALYWYRQSLGQGLEFLIYFQGNSAPDKSGLPSDRFSAERTGGSVSTLTIQRTQQEDSAVYLCASSVVAVRGEKLFFGSGTQLSVL.

This clone was counted once. CDR3 nucleotides: TGTGCCAGCAGCCCAACCCTGTTGAAGGGGAATGAGCAGTTCTTC. This gives the protein CASSPTLLKGNEQFF. The chain couples TRBV7-3 to TRBJ2-1, with TRBD1 as a possible D gene (5 bases). The length of the CDR3 is 15 residues. V lost 5 bases and J lost 7, with 18 bases in between. Per the germline V gene, CDR1 is SGHTA and CDR2 is FQGTGA.